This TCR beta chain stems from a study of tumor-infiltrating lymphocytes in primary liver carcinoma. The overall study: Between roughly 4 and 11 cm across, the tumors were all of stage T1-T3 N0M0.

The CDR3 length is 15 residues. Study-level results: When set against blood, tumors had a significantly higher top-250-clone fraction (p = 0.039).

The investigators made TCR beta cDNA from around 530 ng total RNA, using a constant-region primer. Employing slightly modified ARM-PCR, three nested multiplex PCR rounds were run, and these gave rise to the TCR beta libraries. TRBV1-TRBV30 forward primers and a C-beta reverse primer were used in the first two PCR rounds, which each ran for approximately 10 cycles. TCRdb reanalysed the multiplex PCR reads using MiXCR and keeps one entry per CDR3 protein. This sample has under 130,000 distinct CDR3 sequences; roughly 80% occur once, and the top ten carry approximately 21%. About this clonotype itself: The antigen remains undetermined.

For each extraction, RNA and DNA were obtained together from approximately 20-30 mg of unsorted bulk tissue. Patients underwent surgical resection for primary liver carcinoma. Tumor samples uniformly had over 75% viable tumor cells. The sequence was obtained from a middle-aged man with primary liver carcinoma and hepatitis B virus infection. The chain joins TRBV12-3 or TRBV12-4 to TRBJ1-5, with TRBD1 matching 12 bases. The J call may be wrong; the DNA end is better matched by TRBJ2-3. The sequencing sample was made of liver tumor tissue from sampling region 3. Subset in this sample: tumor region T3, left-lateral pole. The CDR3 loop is CASRFGTGGHEPQYF. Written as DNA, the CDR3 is TGTGCCAGCAGATTCGGGACAGGGGGCCATGAGCCCCAGTATTTT.